The 3 T cell receptor beta chains below come from one sample, sequenced in a study of technical replicates of blood from a handful of donors. Sequencing was performed with immunoSEQ multiplex PCR; in TCRdb, only in-frame clones are kept and a portion is missing. The table records under 85,000 clones, roughly 96% of them present only once. The sample comprised T cells isolated from PBMCs. The receptors derive from a human donor in good health.

The rearrangement joins TRBV10-2 to TRBJ1-5; TRBD1 is a possible D gene (6 bases). This CDR3 has 15 residues. Deletions cut 3 bases from V and 6 bases from J, with 15 bases between. The germline gives CDR1 WSHSY, CDR2 SAAADI. For the CDR3, the DNA is TGCGCCAGCAGTGACTCACAGGGTAATACTCAGCCCCAGCATTTT. Translation: CASSDSQGNTQPQHF.

This chain uses TRBV18 with TRBJ2-7; 9 bases map to TRBD1. Germline V gene lookup returns CDR1 KGHSH and CDR2 LQKENI. The CDR3 sequence is 13 residues long. With 2 bases clipped from V and 5 bases from J, the junction kept 1 base outside the gene matches. The CDR3 loop is CASSPGQGNEQYF. The CDR3 nucleotides read TGTGCCAGCTCACCAGGACAGGGGAACGAGCAGTACTTC.

This chain links TRBV29-1 with TRBJ2-2; TRBD2 matches at 12 bases. Germline-derived CDR1 and CDR2 are SQVTM and ANQGSEA. The CDR3 is 17 amino acids. The junction had 3 bases not matched to a gene; V was cut back by 1 base and J by 0 bases. As DNA, the CDR3 is TGCAGCGTTGAAGGGAGGACTAGCGGGGCGAACACCGGGGAGCTGTTTTTT. This gives the protein CSVEGRTSGANTGELFF.